One and the same sample provided the 5 T cell receptor beta chains below, sequenced in a study of Tregs in tolerant kidney transplant recipients. TCRdb's copy holds only in-frame clones and misses some; the assay was immunoSEQ multiplex PCR. The table shows about 81,000 clones, with 75% to 95% occurring only once. The nonmyeloablative bone marrow transplants came from related graft donors, with transient mixed chimerism. The sequencing used CD4+ T cells from blood (PBMCs), collected 24 months after the transplant. These receptors were obtained from a human patient who received a combined kidney and bone marrow transplant. Some T cells may be provided by the graft donor.

The chain uses TRBV5-1 and TRBJ2-5; TRBD2 agrees at 14 bases. Looked up from germline, CDR1 is SGHRS and CDR2 is YFSETQ. CDR3 length: 17 amino acids. V dropped 2 bases and J dropped 5; count of bases not matched to a gene: 8. The CDR3 DNA follows: TGCGCCAGCAGCTTCGGGACTAGCGGGGGACCCGCGGAGACCCAGTACTTC. Protein: CASSFGTSGGPAETQYF.

The gene calls are TRBV18 and TRBJ1-1, with no clear D. This CDR3 has 15 residues. Trimming stripped 0 bases from V and 5 bases from J, with 13 bases between. Germline CDR1 reads KGHSH; CDR2 reads LQKENI. The CDR3 loop is CASSPPSRVETEAFF. CDR3 coding DNA: TGTGCCAGCTCACCACCGTCGAGGGTCGAGACTGAAGCTTTCTTT.

The V and J genes are TRBV6-1 and TRBJ2-7; tentative D call: TRBD2 (7 bases). V shed 2 bases and J shed 1 base, with 15 bases lying between them. This CDR3 has 16 residues. From germline, CDR1 is MNHNS and CDR2 SASEGT. The CDR3 sequence is CASSERGGAESYEQYF. The CDR3 DNA reads as TGTGCCAGCAGTGAAAGGGGGGGAGCGGAGTCCTACGAGCAGTACTTC.

This rearrangement joins TRBV14 to TRBJ2-2, with 11 bases identical to TRBD2. V lost 6 bases and J lost 5; bases outside the gene matches: 5. The CDR3 totals 15 residues. Germline loops: CDR1 SGHDN, CDR2 FVKESK. In nucleotides, the CDR3 is TGTGCCAGCAGTCAGTGGACTAGCGGGACCGGGGAGCTGTTTTTT. Its translation is CASSQWTSGTGELFF.

The chain's CDR3 is CASSPRATSGNSGANVLTF. CDR3 in DNA: TGCGCCAGCAGCCCGAGGGCGACTAGCGGGAACTCTGGGGCCAACGTCCTGACTTTC. The V gene is TRBV4-1, the J gene TRBJ2-6, with 11 bases that match TRBD2. J was trimmed by 0 bases and V by 4 bases; bases with no gene match: 8. The CDR3 is 19 residues long. The germline CDR1 and CDR2 sequences are MGHRA and YSYEKL.